This T cell receptor beta chain appears in the sequencing data of a study of T cell changes during pregnancy in multiple sclerosis. Using immunoSEQ multiplex PCR, the repertoire was profiled, and TCRdb retains in-frame clones only, with some absent. The table has about 110,000 clones, 85% to 95% seen once. V dropped 6 bases and J dropped 12; count of bases not matched to a gene: 15. CDR3 length: 15 amino acids. Germline V lookup: CDR1 LNHDA, CDR2 SQIVND (reference sequence). The sequences come from peripheral blood, collected after pregnancy. This sequence joins TRBV19 and TRBJ2-1; 9 bases align to TRBD2. This TCR derives from a female donor with multiple sclerosis, enrolled in a pregnancy study. In nucleotides, the CDR3 is TGTGCCAGTAGCACGGTCGGGCGGGGGGGCCCTGGGCAGTTCTTC. Its translation: CASSTVGRGGPGQFF.